The 22 T cell receptor beta chains in this list originate from one sample, sequenced in a study of blood T cells in healthy people across ages. Alongside a J-beta primer mix, a sample-barcoded 5' primer served in a second PCR lasting roughly 7 to 11 cycles. One entry per CDR3 protein, called by TCRdb with MiXCR from the 5' RACE reads. The sample carries approximately 670,000 distinct CDR3 sequences, 35% to 50% recorded once. The sequencing sample was made of blood. The origin of the receptors is a man older than 75 in good health.

The gene calls are TRBV9 and TRBJ2-5; 14 bases map to TRBD2. The germline CDR1 and CDR2 sequences are SGDLS and YYNGEE. This CDR3 region has 18 residues. V gave up 2 bases and J gave up 2 bases; unmatched junction bases: 8. Here the CDR3 DNA reads TGTGCCAGCAGCGTGACTAGCGGGGGGGCATTAGTACAAGAGACCCAGTACTTC. Encoded protein: CASSVTSGGALVQETQYF.

This chain connects TRBV2 to TRBJ2-4; 13 nucleotides line up with TRBD2. V lost 6 bases and J lost 6; bases outside the gene matches: 5. In germline, CDR1 is SNHLY, CDR2 FYNNEI. CDR3 length: 15 residues. The CDR3 spells CASRRLAGGLNIQYF. In DNA, the CDR3 is TGTGCCAGCAGGAGACTAGCGGGGGGCTTAAACATTCAGTACTTC.

The chain is built from TRBV29-1 and TRBJ2-4; D is perhaps TRBD1 (7 bases). CDR3 size: 13 residues. CDR1 is SQVTM, CDR2 ANQGSEA, per germline. V was shortened by 7 bases and J by 3 bases, with 13 bases between the two germline ends. The CDR3 protein is CSARQGGKNIQYF. The CDR3 nucleotides are TGCAGCGCGCGACAGGGAGGCAAAAACATTCAGTACTTC.

V and J are TRBV4-3 and TRBJ2-1, with 10 bases fitting TRBD2. Trimming took 0 bases from V and 8 from J; bases not matched to a gene: 10. CDR3 length: 17 amino acids. The germline gives CDR1 LGHNA, CDR2 YSLEER. For the CDR3, the DNA is TGCGCCAGCAGCCAAGATCCAGCGGGGGGGCAAGTCTATGAGCAGTTCTTC. It is translated as CASSQDPAGGQVYEQFF.

This clonotype was observed a handful of times. The V call is TRBV20-1, the J call TRBJ2-7; TRBD1 matches 7 bases. This CDR3 has 13 amino acids. Germline assignment: CDR1 DFQATT and CDR2 SNEGSKA (reference sequence). The junction had 3 bases not matched to a gene; V was cut back by 3 bases and J by 1 base. The CDR3 region has the DNA TGCAGTGCTAGTGGGGGACAGTCCTACGAGCAGTACTTC. It is translated as CSASGGQSYEQYF.

The chain uses TRBV7-9 and TRBJ2-3, with TRBD2 matching 7 bases. V lost 5 bases and J lost 4; bases outside the gene matches: 6. This CDR3 region has 14 residues. Germline CDR1 SEHNR, CDR2 FQNEAQ (reference sequence). The CDR3 DNA sequence: TGTGCCAGCAGCCAAACAACTAGCGCAGATACGCAGTATTTT. It translates to CASSQTTSADTQYF.

CDR3 sequence reads: CATSDPALAGHNEQFF. Written as DNA, the CDR3 is TGTGCCACCAGTGATCCGGCACTAGCGGGACACAATGAGCAGTTCTTC. This rearrangement joins TRBV24-1 to TRBJ2-1; 10 positions match TRBD2. The junction had 6 bases not matched to a gene; V was cut back by 3 bases and J by 5 bases. Germline V lookup: CDR1 KGHDR, CDR2 SFDVKD. The CDR3 runs to 16 residues.

This clonotype showed up just a few times. The genes are TRBV15 and TRBJ2-7; D is undetermined. This CDR3 has 15 amino acids. The V gene's germline CDR1 is LNHNV and CDR2 YYDKDF (reference sequence). V lost 3 bases and J 2 bases, leaving 14 bases between the germline ends. CDR3 DNA sequence: TGTGCCACCAGCAGGACCCCAGACCCCACCTACGAGCAGTACTTC. It codes for CATSRTPDPTYEQYF.

The chain carries TRBV27 and TRBJ1-6, with 10 bases that match TRBD1. The CDR3 spans 15 residues. Trimming at V came to 4 bases and at J to 10 bases, leaving 7 bases not matched to a gene. CDR1 and CDR2 from the germline V gene are MNHEY and SMNVEV (reference sequence). The CDR3 DNA reads TGTGCCAGCAGTTCCCAGGGACAGGGGAAATCACCCCTCCACTTT. Its translation is CASSSQGQGKSPLHF.

This clonotype has a count of ten or more. The chain uses TRBV5-1 and TRBJ2-5; a weak D match, TRBD1 (5 bases). Trimming stripped 1 base from V and 5 bases from J, with 15 bases between. Germline lookup yields CDR1 SGHRS and CDR2 YFSETQ. The CDR3 extends over 15 amino acids. CDR3 amino acids: CASSLLFWGWETQYF. CDR3 DNA sequence: TGCGCCAGCAGCTTGCTATTTTGGGGCTGGGAGACCCAGTACTTC.

This clonotype was detected ten times or more. The V gene is TRBV11-3, the J gene TRBJ2-1; TRBD1 agrees at 11 bases. Germline V lookup: CDR1 SGHNT, CDR2 YENEEA. The CDR3 covers 16 residues. V lost 5 bases and J lost 3; bases outside the gene matches: 6. The CDR3: CASSLSGTGGYNEQFF. In DNA form, the CDR3 reads TGTGCCAGCAGCCTAAGCGGGACAGGGGGCTACAATGAGCAGTTCTTC.

In its sample, this clonotype was seen a few times. The genes are TRBV5-5 and TRBJ2-5; D might be TRBD2 (6 bases). The CDR3 totals 15 residues. Trimming shortened V by 4 bases and J by 0 bases, and 13 bases separated the two germline ends. CDR1 and CDR2 (germline): SGHKS, YYEKEE (reference sequence). In nucleotides, the CDR3 is TGTGCCAGCAGCCAAATCGGGAGCGACCAAGAGACCCAGTACTTC. Residues: CASSQIGSDQETQYF.

This clonotype was counted between two and nine times. The chain links TRBV7-9 to TRBJ1-2; 8 bases fit TRBD1. V gave up 0 bases and J gave up 6 bases; unmatched junction bases: 6. The CDR3 is 15 residues long. Germline values: CDR1 SEHNR, CDR2 FQNEAQ (reference sequence). In nucleotides, the CDR3 is TGTGCCAGCAGCTTAGCGGACAGGGTCACTAATGGCTACACCTTC. Protein product: CASSLADRVTNGYTF.

The rearrangement uses TRBV15 and TRBJ2-5; maybe TRBD1 (5 bases). This CDR3 region has 17 residues. The germline V gene has CDR1 LNHNV and CDR2 YYDKDF (reference sequence). V was pared by 0 bases and J by 5 bases, with 19 bases between. The CDR3 loop is CATSREGWGSSWETQYF. DNA of the CDR3: TGTGCCACCAGCAGAGAAGGATGGGGCAGCTCCTGGGAGACCCAGTACTTC.

The chain uses TRBV29-1 and TRBJ2-7; TRBD1 aligns across 7 bases. The CDR3 totals 14 residues. Trimming took 6 bases from V and 7 from J; bases not matched to a gene: 15. The V gene's germline CDR1 is SQVTM and CDR2 ANQGSEA. The CDR3 DNA is TGCAGCGTGAACACCAGGGGGATACCGGGGGAGCAGTACTTC. This encodes CSVNTRGIPGEQYF.

This clonotype was observed many times. The V gene is TRBV7-2, the J gene TRBJ1-2, with D uncertain. CDR3 length: 13 amino acids. Per germline, CDR1 SGHTA and CDR2 FQGNSA. The V gene lost 5 bases and the J gene lost 5 bases, with 12 bases spanning the gap. The CDR3 protein is CASSPRRLYGYTF. The CDR3 DNA reads TGTGCCAGCAGCCCCAGACGGTTGTATGGCTACACCTTC. The full variable domain, its missing parts supplied by reference TRBV7-2 and TRBJ1-2, is GAGVSQSPSNKVTEKGKDVELRCDPISGHTALYWYRQSLGQGLEFLIYFQGNSAPDKSGLPSDRFSAERTGGSVSTLTIQRTQQEDSAVYLCASSPRRLYGYTFGSGTRLTVV.

This clonotype was seen a handful of times. V gene TRBV15 combines with J gene TRBJ2-3; the D gene is possibly TRBD2 (5 bases). This CDR3 region has 16 residues. Deletions cut 3 bases from V and 3 bases from J, with 16 bases between. Per germline, CDR1 LNHNV and CDR2 YYDKDF (reference sequence). CDR3 in DNA: TGTGCCACCAGCAGCCTAAGTGGGAGTGGGACAGATACGCAGTATTTT. It yields the protein CATSSLSGSGTDTQYF. Complete variable domain (other parts from reference TRBV15 and TRBJ2-3): DAMVIQNPRYQVTQFGKPVTLSCSQTLNHNVMYWYQQKSSQAPKLLFHYYDKDFNNEADTPDNFQSRRPNTSFCFLDIRSPGLGDTAMYLCATSSLSGSGTDTQYFGPGTRLTVL.

The chain carries TRBV15 and TRBJ1-2, with 7 bases lining up with TRBD1. J lost 5 bases, V lost 0 bases, and 6 bases had no gene match. Per germline, CDR1 LNHNV and CDR2 YYDKDF (reference sequence). The CDR3 totals 15 residues. The CDR3 DNA reads TGTGCCACCAGCAGAGAACTTGGGGACAGATATGGCTACACCTTC. This codes for CATSRELGDRYGYTF. Full variable domain (missing parts from reference TRBV15 and TRBJ1-2): DAMVIQNPRYQVTQFGKPVTLSCSQTLNHNVMYWYQQKSSQAPKLLFHYYDKDFNNEADTPDNFQSRRPNTSFCFLDIRSPGLGDTAMYLCATSRELGDRYGYTFGSGTRLTVV.

The chain has TRBV6-5 and TRBJ2-2; 12 nucleotides align to TRBD2. This CDR3 is built from 19 residues. Unmatched junction bases numbered 11, after V lost 3 bases and J lost 3 bases. CDR1 and CDR2 (germline): MNHEY, SVGAGI. CDR3 sequence reads: CASSYSGLAGQRDTGELFF. CDR3 DNA sequence: TGTGCCAGCAGTTATTCGGGACTAGCGGGTCAACGAGACACCGGGGAGCTGTTTTTT.

This clonotype has a count of ten or more. CDR3 nucleotide sequence: TGTGCCAGCAGCCCCGGGACAAACTATGGCTACACCTTC. Translation gives CASSPGTNYGYTF. This rearrangement joins TRBV7-2 to TRBJ1-2; D is possibly TRBD1 (6 bases). This CDR3 spans 13 amino acids. The germline V and J ends were trimmed by 5 bases and 2 bases, with 9 bases remaining between them. The germline CDR1 and CDR2 sequences are SGHTA and FQGNSA.

This clonotype was picked up a small number of times. The chain recombines TRBV7-2 with TRBJ2-7; 7 nucleotides agree with TRBD1. CDR1 and CDR2 from the germline V gene are SGHTA and FQGNSA. V lost 2 bases to trimming and J lost 9 bases; unmatched junction nucleotides: 7. This CDR3 has 13 amino acids. The CDR3 region is CASSLLDRDRQYF. In nucleotides, the CDR3 is TGTGCCAGCAGCTTACTCGACAGGGATCGGCAGTACTTC.

In its sample, this clonotype was seen a few times. The chain carries TRBV4-3 and TRBJ1-6; D is perhaps TRBD1 (6 bases). With 0 bases removed from V and 3 bases from J, the gap between germline ends came to 18 bases. The CDR3 is 19 residues long. CDR1 is LGHNA and CDR2 is YSLEER in the germline V gene. The CDR3 reads CASSQDRTATYDYNSPLHF. CDR3 sequence (DNA): TGCGCCAGCAGCCAAGATCGGACAGCGACATACGACTATAATTCACCCCTCCACTTT.